This TCR beta chain was obtained from a study of CD8 T cells in ankylosing spondylitis. This clonotype was seen ten or more times. No antigen is known for it. TCRdb re-called the 5' RACE reads with MiXCR, one entry per CDR3 protein. The sample consists of tens of thousands of distinct CDR3 sequences, 6.5% to 8% of them appearing once. Findings and caveats of the study: Disease-associated clonotypes exhibited CD8+ identity and were relatively infrequent in peripheral blood. Both synovial fluid and blood in reactive arthritis had previously been reported to carry some motif variants.

This CDR3 has 15 residues. Germline V gives CDR1 SEHNR, CDR2 FQNEAQ (reference sequence). Losses at the gene ends were 6 bases for V and 7 bases for J; bases not matched to a gene: 7. The chain has TRBV7-9 and TRBJ2-1, with 12 bases aligning to TRBD2. The TCR comes from a female donor with ankylosing spondylitis or in good health (not recorded which). Sequencing was performed on blood, either unsorted or a sorted T cell fraction (not recorded which). CDR3 loop: CASSRLAGGPNEQFF. In DNA, the CDR3 is TGTGCCAGCAGTCGGCTAGCGGGGGGGCCAAATGAGCAGTTCTTC.